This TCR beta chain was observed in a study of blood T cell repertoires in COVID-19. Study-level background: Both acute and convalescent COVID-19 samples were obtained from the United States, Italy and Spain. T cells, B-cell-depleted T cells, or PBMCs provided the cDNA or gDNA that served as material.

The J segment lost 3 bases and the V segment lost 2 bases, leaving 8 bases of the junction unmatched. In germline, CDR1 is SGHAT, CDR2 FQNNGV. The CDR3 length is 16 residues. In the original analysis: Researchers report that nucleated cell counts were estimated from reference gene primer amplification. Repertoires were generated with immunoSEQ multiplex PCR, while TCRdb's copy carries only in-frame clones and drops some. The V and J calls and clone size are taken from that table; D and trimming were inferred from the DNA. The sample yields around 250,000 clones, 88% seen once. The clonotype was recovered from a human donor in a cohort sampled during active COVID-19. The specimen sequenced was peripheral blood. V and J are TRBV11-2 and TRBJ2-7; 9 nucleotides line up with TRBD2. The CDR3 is CASSLTPGGGVYEQYF. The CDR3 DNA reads TGTGCCAGCAGCTTAACCCCCGGCGGGGGGGTCTACGAGCAGTACTTC.